This TCR beta chain appears in the sequencing data of a study of CD8+ T cells in alopecia areata. Study overall: Administration of oral tofacitinib to treated patients was at 5 to 10 mg twice daily. Study-wide results and limits: Clonality was higher in lesional than normal scalp, especially in alopecia totalis/universalis.

Germline CDR1 SGHDT, CDR2 YYEEEE. The CDR3 runs 17 residues. The V gene end was trimmed by 4 bases and the J gene end by 1 base; junction bases not matched to a gene: 9. Regarding treatment: oral pan-JAK inhibitor, 5-10 mg twice daily. Extraction and reverse transcription of RNA yielded cDNA as the sequencing template. Sequencing was performed with immunoSEQ multiplex PCR; in TCRdb, only in-frame clones are kept and a portion is missing. The data show about 300,000 clones, 55% to 70% seen once. On this clone itself: Its target is not known.

The chain uses TRBV5-6 and TRBJ1-5, with 9 bases that match TRBD1. This TCR was sampled from a human donor with alopecia areata. The sequencing used CD4+ T cells sorted from blood, collected at week 24, from a patient treated with tofacitinib. CDR3 residues: CASSNRDRAGSNQPQHF. The DNA of the CDR3 is TGTGCCAGCAGCAACCGGGACAGGGCCGGAAGCAATCAGCCCCAGCATTTT.